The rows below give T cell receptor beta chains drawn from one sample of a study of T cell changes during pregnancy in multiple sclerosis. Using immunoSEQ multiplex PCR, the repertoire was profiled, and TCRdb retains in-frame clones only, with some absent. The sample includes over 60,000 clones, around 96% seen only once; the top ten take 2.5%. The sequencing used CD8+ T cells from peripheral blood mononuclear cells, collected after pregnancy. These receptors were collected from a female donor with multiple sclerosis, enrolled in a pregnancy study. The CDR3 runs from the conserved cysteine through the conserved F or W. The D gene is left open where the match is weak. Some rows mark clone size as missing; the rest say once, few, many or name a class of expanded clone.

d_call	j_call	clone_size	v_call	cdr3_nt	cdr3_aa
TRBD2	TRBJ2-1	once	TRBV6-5	TGTGCCAGCAGTTATTCTAGCGGGGGCTCCTACAATGAGCAGTTCTTC	CASSYSSGGSYNEQFF
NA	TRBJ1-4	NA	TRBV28	TGTGCCAGCAGTTTGAATCCCGGGGATAATGAAAAACTGTTTTTT	CASSLNPGDNEKLFF
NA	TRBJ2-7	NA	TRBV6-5	TGTGCCAGCAGTCGTCGGACAGACTCGGAGCAGTACTTC	CASSRRTDSEQYF
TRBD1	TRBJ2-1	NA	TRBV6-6	TGTGCCAGCAGTCACGGTCCGACAGGGAACTTCAATGAGCAGTTCTTC	CASSHGPTGNFNEQFF
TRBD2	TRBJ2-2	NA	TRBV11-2	TGTGCCAGCAGCTTCCTAGCGGGAGTCGACACCGGGGAGCTGTTTTTT	CASSFLAGVDTGELFF
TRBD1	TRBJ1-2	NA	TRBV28	TGTGCCAGCTCGGACGGGACAGTCTCCTATGGCTACACCTTC	CASSDGTVSYGYTF
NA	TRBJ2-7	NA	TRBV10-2	TGCGCCAGCAGTGACGGCGGATCGGGCTACGAGCAGTACTTC	CASSDGGSGYEQYF
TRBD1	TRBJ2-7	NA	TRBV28	TGTGCCAGCAGTCCACGTAAGGGACAGGGGGCCAACGAGCAGTACTTC	CASSPRKGQGANEQYF
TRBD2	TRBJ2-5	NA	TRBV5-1	TGCGCCAGCAGACTAGCGGCGTACCAAGAGACCCAGTACTTC	CASRLAAYQETQYF
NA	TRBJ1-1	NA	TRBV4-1	TGCGCCAGCAGCGGGCACGCCGGTGAAGCTTTCTTT	CASSGHAGEAFF
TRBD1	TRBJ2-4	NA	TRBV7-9	TGTGCCAGCAGCCCCTTACCGGGACAGGGACCCCTAGCCAAAAACATTCAGTACTTC	CASSPLPGQGPLAKNIQYF
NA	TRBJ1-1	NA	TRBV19	TGTGCCAGTAGTATCTCGGGTATGAACACTGAAGCTTTCTTT	CASSISGMNTEAFF
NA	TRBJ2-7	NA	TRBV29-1	TGCAGCGTTGAAGCAGGAACGAGCTCCTACGAGCAGTACTTC	CSVEAGTSSYEQYF
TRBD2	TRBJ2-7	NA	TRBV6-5	TGTGCCAGCAGTTACGGGAGCGGGGGCTCCTACGAGCAGTACTTC	CASSYGSGGSYEQYF
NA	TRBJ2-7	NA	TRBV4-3	TGCGCCAGCAGCCAAGAAAGCGGTACCCCCTACGAGCAGTACTTC	CASSQESGTPYEQYF
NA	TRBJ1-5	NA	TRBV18	TGTGCCAGCTCACCTAGCCGAACTGGACAGCCCCAGCATTTT	CASSPSRTGQPQHF
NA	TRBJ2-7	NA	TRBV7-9	TGTGCCAGCAGCTCCGGTGGCGGTTACGAGCAGTACTTC	CASSSGGGYEQYF
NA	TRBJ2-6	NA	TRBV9	TGTGCCAGCAGCGTGAGGGTTTCTGGGGCCAACGTCCTGACTTTC	CASSVRVSGANVLTF
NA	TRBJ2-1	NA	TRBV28	TGTGCCAGCAGCCACAGGGTTAGCTCCTACAATGAGCAGTTCTTC	CASSHRVSSYNEQFF
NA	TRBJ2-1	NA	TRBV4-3	TGCGCCAGCAGCCAAGATGGTAGCGGCTCTTACAATGAGCAGTTCTTC	CASSQDGSGSYNEQFF
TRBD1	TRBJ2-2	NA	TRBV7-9	TGTGCCAGCAGCTCACCGGACAGGGAGAACACCGGGGAGCTGTTTTTT	CASSSPDRENTGELFF
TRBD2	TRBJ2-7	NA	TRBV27	TGTGCCAGCAGTTACCGGGGACTAGCCAACTACGAGCAGTACTTC	CASSYRGLANYEQYF
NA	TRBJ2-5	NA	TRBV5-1	TGCGCCAGCAGCTTTTATGTGGGACAGATGGGGGGTCAAGAGACCCAGTACTTC	CASSFYVGQMGGQETQYF
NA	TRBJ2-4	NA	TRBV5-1	TGCGCCAGCAGACACCAACTAGAACCCAAAAACATTCAGTACTTC	CASRHQLEPKNIQYF
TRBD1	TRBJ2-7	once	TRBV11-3	TGTGCCAGCAGCTTAGGGGGACAGGGGAACGAGCAGTACTTC	CASSLGGQGNEQYF
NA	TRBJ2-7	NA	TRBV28	TGTGCCAGCAGTCCCCGGACAGTAAAGACCTACGAGCAGTACTTC	CASSPRTVKTYEQYF
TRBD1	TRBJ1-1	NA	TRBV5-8	TGTGCCAGCAGCTTGGGACAGGGGATGAACACTGAAGCTTTCTTT	CASSLGQGMNTEAFF
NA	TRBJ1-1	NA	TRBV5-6	TGTGCCAGCAGCCATTATATCTTGGGGCGCACTGAAGCTTTCTTT	CASSHYILGRTEAFF
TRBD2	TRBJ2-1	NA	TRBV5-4	TGTGCCAGCAGCAATCCGGGACTAGCGGGAGAGGAGCAGTTCTTC	CASSNPGLAGEEQFF
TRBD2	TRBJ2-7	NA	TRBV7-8	TGTGCCAGCAGCTTACTAGCGGGATCCTACGAGCAGTACTTC	CASSLLAGSYEQYF
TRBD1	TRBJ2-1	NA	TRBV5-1	TGCGCCAGCAGCGAGGGACAGTCCGACAATGAGCAGTTCTTC	CASSEGQSDNEQFF
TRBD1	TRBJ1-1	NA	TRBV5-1	TGTGCCAGCAGCTCAGGGGGGGTCCGGGACAGGGGCCCGGACACTGAAGCTTTCTTT	CASSSGGVRDRGPDTEAFF
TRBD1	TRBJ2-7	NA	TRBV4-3	TGCGCCAGCAGCCAACGGACAGGGAGCTCCTACGAGCAGTACTTC	CASSQRTGSSYEQYF
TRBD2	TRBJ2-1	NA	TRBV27	TGTGCCAGCAGTTCGCCTGGGACTAGTGTGCACAATGAGCAGTTCTTC	CASSSPGTSVHNEQFF
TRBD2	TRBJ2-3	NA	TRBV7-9	TGTGCCAGCAGCCAGAGTAGCGGGAGATATGAGGGGAGCACAGATACGCAGTATTTT	CASSQSSGRYEGSTDTQYF
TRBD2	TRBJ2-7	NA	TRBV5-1	TGCGCCAGCAGCTTGGTCGGGACTAGTTACGAGCAGTACTTC	CASSLVGTSYEQYF
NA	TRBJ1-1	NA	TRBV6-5	TGTGCCAGCAGTTACGCCCCCTTGGGAGGAAACACTGAAGCTTTCTTT	CASSYAPLGGNTEAFF
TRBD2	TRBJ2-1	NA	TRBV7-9	TGTGCCAGCAGCCCAAGGTTAGCGGGATACGATGAGCAGTTCTTC	CASSPRLAGYDEQFF
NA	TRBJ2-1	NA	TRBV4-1	TGCGCCAGCAGCCAATGGTGGGGGCAGATCAGTGAGCAGTTCTTC	CASSQWWGQISEQFF
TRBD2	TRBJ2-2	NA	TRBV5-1	TGCGCCAGCAGCTCCCGGGGGAGCGGGAGAGGCACCGGGGAGCTGTTTTTT	CASSSRGSGRGTGELFF
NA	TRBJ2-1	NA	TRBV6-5	TGTGCCAGCAGTTACCTGCCGGAGGGCCATGAGCAGTTCTTC	CASSYLPEGHEQFF
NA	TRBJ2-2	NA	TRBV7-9	TGTGCCAGCAGCTTAGACAGTAACACCGGGGAGCTGTTTTTT	CASSLDSNTGELFF
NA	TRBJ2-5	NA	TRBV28	TGTGCCAGCAGTTTAGGGGGGAGCACCCAGTACTTC	CASSLGGSTQYF
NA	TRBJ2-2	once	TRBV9	TGTGCCAGCAGCTTAGACCGGGCCGGGGAGCTGTTTTTT	CASSLDRAGELFF
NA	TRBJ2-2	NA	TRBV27	TGTGCCAGCAGTTTATACAGGGTTGAGTCGACCGGGGAGCTGTTTTTT	CASSLYRVESTGELFF
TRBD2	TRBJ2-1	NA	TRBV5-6	TGTGCCAGCAGCTCCGGCGGGGGGGAGCAGTTCTTC	CASSSGGGEQFF
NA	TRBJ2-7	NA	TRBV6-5	TGTGCCAGCAGTTCCGGACAGTTCCCCTACGAGCAGTACTTC	CASSSGQFPYEQYF
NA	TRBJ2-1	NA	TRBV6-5	TGTGCCAGCAGAGGACTCGACTCCTACAATGAGCAGTTCTTC	CASRGLDSYNEQFF
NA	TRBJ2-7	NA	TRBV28	TGTGCCAGCAGTATGGACAGCGGTAACGAGCAGTACTTC	CASSMDSGNEQYF
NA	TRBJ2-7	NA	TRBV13	TGTGCCAGCAGCTCGACAGTAAATTCCTACGAGCAGTACTTC	CASSSTVNSYEQYF
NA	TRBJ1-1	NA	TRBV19	TGTGCCAGTAGTTGGGCAGGGAATACTGAAGCTTTCTTT	CASSWAGNTEAFF
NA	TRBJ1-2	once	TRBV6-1	TGTGCCAGCAGTGAACCCAGGTCCTATGGCTACACCTTC	CASSEPRSYGYTF
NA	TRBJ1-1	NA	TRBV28	TGTGCCAGCAGCTTAAAGGTCCGGGCGGGGGGTGAAGCTTTCTTT	CASSLKVRAGGEAFF